At least ten counts were recorded for the clone carrying this TCR beta chain. Its cognate antigen is unknown. Molecular barcoded adaptors covering alpha/delta and beta/gamma chains were used on roughly 370 ng RNA. TCRdb passed the reads through MiXCR, listing each CDR3 protein once. The sample contains some 130,000 distinct CDR3 sequences, under 15% of which appear only once. Looked up from germline, CDR1 is MDHEN and CDR2 is SYDVKM. The germline V and J ends were trimmed by 2 bases and 2 bases, with 10 bases remaining between them. The CDR3 contains 15 residues. The data stem from a study of read filtering for tumor transcriptome and immune sequencing. The study's findings and limits: The sorted CD138-negative fraction was a mixed bone marrow immune population, not purified T cells.

Input material: a population of CD138-negative cells sorted from bone marrow. The clonotype originates from a donor at least 40 years old with multiple myeloma. V and J are TRBV28 and TRBJ1-5, with D perhaps TRBD1 (5 bases). The CDR3 loop is CASSLGAMGNQPQHF. The CDR3 nucleotides read TGTGCCAGCAGTTTAGGGGCTATGGGCAATCAGCCCCAGCATTTT. Looking up the rest from reference TRBV28 and TRBJ1-5 gives the full variable domain: DVKVTQSSRYLVKRTGEKVFLECVQDMDHENMFWYRQDPGLGLRLIYFSYDVKMKEKGDIPEGYSVSREKKERFSLILESASTNQTSMYLCASSLGAMGNQPQHFGDGTRLSIL.